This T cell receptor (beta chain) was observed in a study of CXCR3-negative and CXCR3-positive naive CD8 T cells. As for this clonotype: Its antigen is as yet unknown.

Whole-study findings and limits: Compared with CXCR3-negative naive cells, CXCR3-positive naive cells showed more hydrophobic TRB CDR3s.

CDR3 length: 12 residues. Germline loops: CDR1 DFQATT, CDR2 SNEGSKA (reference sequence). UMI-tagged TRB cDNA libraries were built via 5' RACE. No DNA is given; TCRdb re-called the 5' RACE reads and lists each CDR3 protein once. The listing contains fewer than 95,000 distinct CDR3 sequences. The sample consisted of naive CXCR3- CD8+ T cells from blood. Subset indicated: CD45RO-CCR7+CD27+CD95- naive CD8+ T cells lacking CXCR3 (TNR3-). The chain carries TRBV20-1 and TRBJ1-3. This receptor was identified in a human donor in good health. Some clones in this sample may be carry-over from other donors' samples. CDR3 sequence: CSAREDDNTIYF.